The 8 T cell receptor beta chains reported below all come from one sample, sequenced in a study of cytomegalovirus exposure and HLA in healthy donors. In the PCR, 60 Vbeta and 13 Jbeta primers were used. Using immunoSEQ multiplex PCR, the repertoire was profiled, and TCRdb retains in-frame clones only, with some absent. The data hold some 150,000 clones, with 72% observed a single time. The sample taken for sequencing was PBMCs. Source of these receptors: a middle-aged man in good health and CMV-seropositive.

The chain has TRBV29-1 and TRBJ1-2; no firm D call. The V end was cut by 0 bases, the J end by 4 bases, with 6 bases between. This CDR3 has 12 amino acids. Looked up from germline, CDR1 is SQVTM and CDR2 is ANQGSEA. This CDR3 is CSVEERSYGYTF. In nucleotides, the CDR3 is TGCAGCGTTGAAGAGAGGAGCTATGGCTACACCTTC.

The chain combines TRBV12-5 with TRBJ2-3; D is ambiguous. Trimming cost V 5 bases and J 3 bases, with 3 bases left between them. The CDR3 covers 11 residues. The germline gives CDR1 LGHNT, CDR2 FRNRAP. CDR3 in amino acids: CASGLTDTQYF. In DNA, the CDR3 is TGTGCTAGTGGTCTGACAGATACGCAGTATTTT.

This chain joins TRBV5-1 and TRBJ1-4; D is perhaps TRBD1 (6 bases). This CDR3 region has 14 residues. Trimming stripped 4 bases from V and 7 bases from J, with 14 bases between. Germline V gene data show CDR1 as SGHRS and CDR2 as YFSETQ. The CDR3 nucleotides read TGCGCCAGCAGCGGAGGCAGGGGCCGTGAAAAACTGTTTTTT. Its protein is CASSGGRGREKLFF.

The rearrangement uses TRBV5-1 and TRBJ1-1, with D possibly matching TRBD1 (5 bases). This CDR3 is built from 15 residues. CDR1 and CDR2 from the germline V gene are SGHRS and YFSETQ. Trimming stripped 1 base from V and 6 bases from J, with 16 bases between. This chain's CDR3 is CASSLYFDSSAEAFF. CDR3 bases: TGCGCCAGCAGCTTGTATTTTGACAGTTCAGCTGAAGCTTTCTTT.

This clone has just one count. This chain uses TRBV27 with TRBJ2-5; no definite D call. The CDR3 is made up of 13 amino acids. V lost 5 bases and J 2 bases, leaving 9 bases between the germline ends. CDR1 is MNHEY and CDR2 is SMNVEV in the germline V gene (reference sequence). CDR3 nucleotides: TGTGCCAGCAGTCGCGCCCGGCAAGAGACCCAGTACTTC. Translating gives CASSRARQETQYF.

In DNA, the CDR3 is TGTGCCAGCAGCTACAAGACAGGGGGCTCGTCTGGCTACACCTTC. As protein: CASSYKTGGSSGYTF. The chain combines TRBV9 with TRBJ1-2, with 10 positions matching TRBD1. Germline values: CDR1 SGDLS, CDR2 YYNGEE. The V gene end was trimmed by 4 bases and the J gene end by 7 bases; junction bases not matched to a gene: 10. This CDR3 contains 15 residues.

The chain has TRBV10-2 and TRBJ2-3, with TRBD2 identical over 16 bases. This CDR3 region has 19 residues. With 8 bases clipped from V and 2 bases from J, the junction kept 13 bases outside the gene matches. Germline CDR1 and CDR2: WSHSY and SAAADI. The CDR3 DNA sequence: TGCGCCAGCGGCACGACCGGGACTAGCGGGGGGGCGGACACAGATACGCAGTATTTT. Its translation: CASGTTGTSGGADTDTQYF.

The chain combines TRBV10-1 with TRBJ2-1; the match to TRBD1 covers 7 bases. The CDR3 contains 15 residues. Trimming at V came to 6 bases and at J to 1 base, leaving 6 bases not matched to a gene. In germline, CDR1 is WNHNN, CDR2 SYGVQD (reference sequence). DNA of the CDR3: TGCGCCAGCAGGAGGACAGGACCTTCCTACAATGAGCAGTTCTTC. Translation gives CASRRTGPSYNEQFF.